This TCR beta chain stems from a study of cytomegalovirus exposure and HLA in healthy donors. The PCR used 60 Vbeta and 13 Jbeta primers. The data were produced by immunoSEQ multiplex PCR, yet TCRdb's version contains in-frame clones alone and is incomplete. This sample yields 150,000 or so clones, of which about 83% are seen a single time; around 3.6% belongs to the top ten. Study outcomes and limitations: Data from an earlier analysis indicated that most TCR beta V segments were productive either about 90% or about 30% of the time. Presence/absence analyses assumed roughly uniform sequencing depth across donors, which may not hold.

As for this clone: Its cognate antigen is unknown.

The CDR3 spans 15 residues. V was clipped by 3 bases and J by 1 base, with 7 bases between them. Germline lookup yields CDR1 SGHVS and CDR2 FQNEAQ. The chain uses TRBV7-8 and TRBJ2-6; a possible D gene is TRBD1 (5 bases). Sequencing was carried out using PBMCs. The sequence came from a woman between 35 and 50 years old in good health and CMV-seronegative. For the CDR3, the DNA is TGTGCCAGCAGCTTTCAGGGATCTGGGGCCAACGTCCTGACTTTC. Translating gives CASSFQGSGANVLTF. The full variable domain, its missing parts supplied by reference TRBV7-8 and TRBJ2-6, is GAGVSQSPRYKVAKRGQDVALRCDPISGHVSLFWYQQALGQGPEFLTYFQNEAQLDKSGLPSDRFFAERPEGSVSTLKIQRTQQEDSAVYLCASSFQGSGANVLTFGAGSRLTVL.